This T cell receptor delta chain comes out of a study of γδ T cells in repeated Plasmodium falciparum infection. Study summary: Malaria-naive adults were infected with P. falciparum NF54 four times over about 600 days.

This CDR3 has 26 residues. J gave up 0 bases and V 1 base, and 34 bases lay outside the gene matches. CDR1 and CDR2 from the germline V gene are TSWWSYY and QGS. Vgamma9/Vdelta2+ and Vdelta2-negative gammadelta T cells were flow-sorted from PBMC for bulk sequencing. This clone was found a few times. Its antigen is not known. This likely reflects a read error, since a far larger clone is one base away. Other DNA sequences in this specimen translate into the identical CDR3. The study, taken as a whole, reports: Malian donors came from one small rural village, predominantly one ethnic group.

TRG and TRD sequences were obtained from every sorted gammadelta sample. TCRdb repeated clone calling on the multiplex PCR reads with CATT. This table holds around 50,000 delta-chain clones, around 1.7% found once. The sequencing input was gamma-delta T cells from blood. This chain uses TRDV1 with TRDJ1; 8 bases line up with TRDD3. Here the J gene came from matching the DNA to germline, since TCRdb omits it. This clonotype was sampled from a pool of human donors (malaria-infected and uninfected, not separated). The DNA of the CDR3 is TGTGCTCTTGGGGAACCTTCACCCTTTTCTACGTTCATACTACTGGGGGCCCCGGCGTACACCGATAAACTCATCTTT. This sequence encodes CALGEPSPFSTFILLGAPAYTDKLIF.